This T cell receptor (beta chain) is drawn from a study of T-cell reconstitution after alpha-beta-depleted transplantation in children. Study observations and caveats: Alpha-beta T cells about two months after transplant reportedly derived from several hundred expanded graft clones. Some patients showed high day-60 TCRbeta diversity, which derived from surviving recipient T cells and thymic progenitors. It was newly produced T cells that mostly accounted for T-cell counts and diversity one year after transplant.

Library preparation (for TCRbeta) was performed with unique molecular identifiers. TCRdb ran MiXCR on the PCR reads and lists one entry per CDR3 protein. The sample carries over 200,000 distinct CDR3 sequences, approximately 11% recorded once. This clonotype was seen repeatedly, ten times or more. Its antigen is still unknown. The receptor's source is a child under three years old with acute myeloid leukemia, due to receive a stem cell transplant. Sequenced here: PBMCs, sampled before TCRalphabeta/CD19-depleted stem cell transplant.

CDR3 in amino acids: CAISEDPLETQYF. CDR3 DNA: TGTGCCATCAGTGAAGACCCCTTGGAGACCCAGTACTTC. The V call is TRBV10-3, the J call TRBJ2-5, with D unclear. The CDR3 contains 13 residues. The V and J ends lost 3 bases and 5 bases respectively, with 10 bases between them. The germline CDR1 and CDR2 sequences are ENHRY and SYGVKD.